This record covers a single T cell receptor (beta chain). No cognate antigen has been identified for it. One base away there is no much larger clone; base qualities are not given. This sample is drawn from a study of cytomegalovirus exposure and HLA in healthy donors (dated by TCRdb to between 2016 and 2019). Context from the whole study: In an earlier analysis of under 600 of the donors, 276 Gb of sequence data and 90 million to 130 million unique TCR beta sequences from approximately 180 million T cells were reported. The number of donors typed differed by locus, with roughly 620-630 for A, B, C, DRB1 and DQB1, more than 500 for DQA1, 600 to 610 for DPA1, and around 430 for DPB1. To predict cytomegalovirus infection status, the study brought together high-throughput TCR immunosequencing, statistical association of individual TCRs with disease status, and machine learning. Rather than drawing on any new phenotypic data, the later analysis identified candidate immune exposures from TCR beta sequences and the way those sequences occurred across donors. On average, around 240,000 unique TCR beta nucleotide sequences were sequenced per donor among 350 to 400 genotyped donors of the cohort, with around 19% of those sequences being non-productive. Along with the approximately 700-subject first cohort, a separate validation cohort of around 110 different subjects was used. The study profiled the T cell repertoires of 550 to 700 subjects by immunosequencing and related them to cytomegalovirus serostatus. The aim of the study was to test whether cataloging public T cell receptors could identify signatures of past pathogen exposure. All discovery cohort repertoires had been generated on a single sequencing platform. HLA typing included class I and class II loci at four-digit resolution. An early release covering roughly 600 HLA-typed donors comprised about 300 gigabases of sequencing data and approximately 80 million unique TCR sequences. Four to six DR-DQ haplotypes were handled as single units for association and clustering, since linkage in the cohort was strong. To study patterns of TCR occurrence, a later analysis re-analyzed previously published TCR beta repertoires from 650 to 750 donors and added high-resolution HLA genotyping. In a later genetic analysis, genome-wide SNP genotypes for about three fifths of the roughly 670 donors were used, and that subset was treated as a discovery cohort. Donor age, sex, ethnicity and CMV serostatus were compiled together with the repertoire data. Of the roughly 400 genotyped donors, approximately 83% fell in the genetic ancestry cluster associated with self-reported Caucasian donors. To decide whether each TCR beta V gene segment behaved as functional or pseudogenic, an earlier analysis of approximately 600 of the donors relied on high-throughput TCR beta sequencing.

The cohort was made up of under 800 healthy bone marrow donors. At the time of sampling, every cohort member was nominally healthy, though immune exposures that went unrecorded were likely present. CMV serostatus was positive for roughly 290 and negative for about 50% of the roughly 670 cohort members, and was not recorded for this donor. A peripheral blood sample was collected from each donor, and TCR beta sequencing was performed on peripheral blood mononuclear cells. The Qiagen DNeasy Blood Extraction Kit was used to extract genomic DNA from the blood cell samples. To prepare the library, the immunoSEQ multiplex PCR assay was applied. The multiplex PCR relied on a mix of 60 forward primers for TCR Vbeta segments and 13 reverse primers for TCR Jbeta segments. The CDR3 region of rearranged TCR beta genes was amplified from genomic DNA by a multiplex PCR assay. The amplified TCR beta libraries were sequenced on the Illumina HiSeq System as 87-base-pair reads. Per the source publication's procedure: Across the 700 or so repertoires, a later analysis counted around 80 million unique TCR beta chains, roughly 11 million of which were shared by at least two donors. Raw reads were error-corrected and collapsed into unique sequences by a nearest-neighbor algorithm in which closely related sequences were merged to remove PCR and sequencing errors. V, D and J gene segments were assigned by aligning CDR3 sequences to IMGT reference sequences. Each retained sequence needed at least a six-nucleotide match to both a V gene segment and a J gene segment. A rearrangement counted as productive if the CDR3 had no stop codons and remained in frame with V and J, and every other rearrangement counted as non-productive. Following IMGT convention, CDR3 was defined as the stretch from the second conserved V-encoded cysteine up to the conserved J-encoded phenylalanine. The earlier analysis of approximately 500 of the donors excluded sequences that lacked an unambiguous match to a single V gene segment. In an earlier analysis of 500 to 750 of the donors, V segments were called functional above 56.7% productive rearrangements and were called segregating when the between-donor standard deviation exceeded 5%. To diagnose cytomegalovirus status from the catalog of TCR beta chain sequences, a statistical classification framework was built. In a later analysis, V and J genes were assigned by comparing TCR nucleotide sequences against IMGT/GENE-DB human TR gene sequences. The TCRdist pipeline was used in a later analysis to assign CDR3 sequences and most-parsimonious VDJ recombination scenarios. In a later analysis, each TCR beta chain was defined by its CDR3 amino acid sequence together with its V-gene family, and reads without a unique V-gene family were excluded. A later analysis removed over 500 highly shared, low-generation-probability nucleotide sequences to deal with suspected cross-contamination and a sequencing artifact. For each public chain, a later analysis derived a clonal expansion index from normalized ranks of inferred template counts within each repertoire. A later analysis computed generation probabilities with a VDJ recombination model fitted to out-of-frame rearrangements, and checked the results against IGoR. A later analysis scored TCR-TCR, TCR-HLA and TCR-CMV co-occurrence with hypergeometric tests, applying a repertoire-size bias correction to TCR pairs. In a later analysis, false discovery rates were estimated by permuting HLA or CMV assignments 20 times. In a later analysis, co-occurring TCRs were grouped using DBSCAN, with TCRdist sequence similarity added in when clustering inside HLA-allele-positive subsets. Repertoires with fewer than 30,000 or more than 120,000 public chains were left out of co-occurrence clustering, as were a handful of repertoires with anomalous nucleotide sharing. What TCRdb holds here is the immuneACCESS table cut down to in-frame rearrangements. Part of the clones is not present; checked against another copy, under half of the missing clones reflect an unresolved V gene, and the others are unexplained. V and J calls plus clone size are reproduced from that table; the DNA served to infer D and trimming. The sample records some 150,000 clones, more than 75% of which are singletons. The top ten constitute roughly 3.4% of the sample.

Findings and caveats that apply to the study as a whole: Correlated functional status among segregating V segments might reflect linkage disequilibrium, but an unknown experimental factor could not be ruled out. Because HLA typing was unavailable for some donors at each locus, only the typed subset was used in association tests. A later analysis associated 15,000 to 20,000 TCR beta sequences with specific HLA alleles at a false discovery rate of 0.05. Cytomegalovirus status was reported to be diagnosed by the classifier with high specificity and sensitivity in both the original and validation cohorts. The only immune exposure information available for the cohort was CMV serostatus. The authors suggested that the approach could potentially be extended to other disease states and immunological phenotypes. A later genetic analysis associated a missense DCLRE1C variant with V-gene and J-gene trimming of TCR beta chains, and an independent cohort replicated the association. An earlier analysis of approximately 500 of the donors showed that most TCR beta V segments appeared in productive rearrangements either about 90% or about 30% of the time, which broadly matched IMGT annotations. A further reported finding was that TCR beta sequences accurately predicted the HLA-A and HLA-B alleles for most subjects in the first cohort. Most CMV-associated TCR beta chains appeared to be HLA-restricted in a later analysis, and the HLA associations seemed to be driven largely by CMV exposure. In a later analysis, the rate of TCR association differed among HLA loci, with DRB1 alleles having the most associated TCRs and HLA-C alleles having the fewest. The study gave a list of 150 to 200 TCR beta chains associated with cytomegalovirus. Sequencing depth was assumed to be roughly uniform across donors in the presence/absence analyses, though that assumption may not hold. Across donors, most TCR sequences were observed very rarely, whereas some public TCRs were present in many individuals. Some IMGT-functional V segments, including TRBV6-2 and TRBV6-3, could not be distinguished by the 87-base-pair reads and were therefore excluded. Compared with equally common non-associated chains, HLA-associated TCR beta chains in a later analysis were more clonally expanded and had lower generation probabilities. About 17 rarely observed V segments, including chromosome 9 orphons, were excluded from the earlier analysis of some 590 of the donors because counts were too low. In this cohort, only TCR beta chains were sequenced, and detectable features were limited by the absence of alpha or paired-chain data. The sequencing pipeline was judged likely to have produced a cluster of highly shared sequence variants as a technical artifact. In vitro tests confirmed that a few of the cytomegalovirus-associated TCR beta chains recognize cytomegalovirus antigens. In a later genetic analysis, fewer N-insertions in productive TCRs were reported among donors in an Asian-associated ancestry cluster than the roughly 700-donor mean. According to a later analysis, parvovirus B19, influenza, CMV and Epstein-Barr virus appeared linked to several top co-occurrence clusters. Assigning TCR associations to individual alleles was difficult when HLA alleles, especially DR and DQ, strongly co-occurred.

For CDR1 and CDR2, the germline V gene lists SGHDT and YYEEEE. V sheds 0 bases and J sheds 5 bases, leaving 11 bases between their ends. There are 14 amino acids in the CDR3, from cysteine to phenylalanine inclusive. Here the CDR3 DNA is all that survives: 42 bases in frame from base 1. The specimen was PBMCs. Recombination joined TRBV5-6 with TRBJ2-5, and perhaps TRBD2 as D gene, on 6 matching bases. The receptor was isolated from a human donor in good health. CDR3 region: CASSLVGGMETQYF. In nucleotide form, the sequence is TGTGCCAGCAGCTTGGTTGGAGGGATGGAGACCCAGTACTTC.